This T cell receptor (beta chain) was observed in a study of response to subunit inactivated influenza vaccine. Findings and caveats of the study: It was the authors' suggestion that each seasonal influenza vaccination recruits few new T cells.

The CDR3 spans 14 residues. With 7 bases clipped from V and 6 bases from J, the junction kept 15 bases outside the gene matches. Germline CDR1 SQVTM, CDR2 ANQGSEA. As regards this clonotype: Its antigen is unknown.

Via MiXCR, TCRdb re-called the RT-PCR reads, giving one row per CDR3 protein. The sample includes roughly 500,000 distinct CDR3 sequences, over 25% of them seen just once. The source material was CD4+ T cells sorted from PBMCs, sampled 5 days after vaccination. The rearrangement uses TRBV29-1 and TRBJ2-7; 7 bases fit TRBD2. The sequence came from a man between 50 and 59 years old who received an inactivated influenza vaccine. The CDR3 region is CSDITSDERVEQYF. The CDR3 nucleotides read TGCAGCGACATTACTAGCGACGAGCGGGTCGAGCAGTACTTC.